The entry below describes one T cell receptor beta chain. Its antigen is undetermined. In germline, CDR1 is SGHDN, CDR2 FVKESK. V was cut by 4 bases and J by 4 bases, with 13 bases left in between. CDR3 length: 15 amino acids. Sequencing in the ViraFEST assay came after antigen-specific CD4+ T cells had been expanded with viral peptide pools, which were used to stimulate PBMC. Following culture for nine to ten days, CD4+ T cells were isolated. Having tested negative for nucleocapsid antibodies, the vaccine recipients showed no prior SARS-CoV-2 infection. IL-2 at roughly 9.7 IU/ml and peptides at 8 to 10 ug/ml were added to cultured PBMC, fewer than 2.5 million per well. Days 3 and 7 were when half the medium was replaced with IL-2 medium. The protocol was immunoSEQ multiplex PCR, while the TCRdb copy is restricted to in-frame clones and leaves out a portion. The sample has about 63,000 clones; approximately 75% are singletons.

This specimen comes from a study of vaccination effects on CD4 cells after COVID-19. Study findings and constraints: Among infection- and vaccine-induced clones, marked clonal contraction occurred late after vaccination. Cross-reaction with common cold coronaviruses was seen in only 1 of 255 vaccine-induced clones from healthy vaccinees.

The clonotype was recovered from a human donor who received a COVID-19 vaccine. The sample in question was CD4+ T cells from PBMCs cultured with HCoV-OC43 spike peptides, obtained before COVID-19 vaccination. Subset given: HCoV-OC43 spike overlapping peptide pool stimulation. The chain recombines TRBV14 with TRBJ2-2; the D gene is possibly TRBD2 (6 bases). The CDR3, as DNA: TGTGCCAGCAGCCGAAACGGCGGGGTCACCGGGGAGCTGTTTTTT. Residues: CASSRNGGVTGELFF.